A selection of T cell receptor beta chains follows, all from one sample in a study of blood T cell repertoires in COVID-19. Measured with immunoSEQ multiplex PCR; TCRdb has only the in-frame clones, and not every one. This sample has under 400,000 clones, with about 86% found just once. The sequenced material came from PBMCs or T cells enriched from blood (not recorded which). The receptors here all came from a middle-aged woman with acute COVID-19. The CDR3 runs from the conserved cysteine through the conserved F or W. The order of the fields is CDR3 DNA, CDR3 protein, CDR3 length, clone size, J gene, V gene, D gene. D genes are given only for firm matches. For some rows the clone size is stated as once, few or many, or as a class when expanded; others skip it.

CDR3nt: TGTGCCAGCAGCCAACCCCCCAATTACAGGGGGTGGGTTTGCAATCAGCCCCAGCATTTT
CDR3aa: CASSQPPNYRGWVCNQPQHF
len: 20
abundance: -
j_gene: TRBJ1-5
v_gene: TRBV14
d_gene: TRBD1

CDR3nt: TGCGCCAGCAGCTTGACAGGGGCTCGGAATCAGCCCCAGCATTTT
CDR3aa: CASSLTGARNQPQHF
len: 15
abundance: -
j_gene: TRBJ1-5
v_gene: TRBV5-1
d_gene: TRBD1

CDR3nt: TGTGCCACCAGCAGGGGCGACCCCAGGGAAAAACTGTTTTTT
CDR3aa: CATSRGDPREKLFF
len: 14
abundance: -
j_gene: TRBJ1-4
v_gene: TRBV15
d_gene: -

CDR3nt: TGTGCCAGCAGTGCCATGGACAGGGCGTATAATGAAAAACTGTTTTTT
CDR3aa: CASSAMDRAYNEKLFF
len: 16
abundance: -
j_gene: TRBJ1-4
v_gene: TRBV25-1
d_gene: TRBD1

CDR3nt: TGCGCCAGCAGCTGGGCGTTTTCCGCCGGGGAGCTGTTTTTT
CDR3aa: CASSWAFSAGELFF
len: 14
abundance: -
j_gene: TRBJ2-2
v_gene: TRBV5-1
d_gene: -

CDR3nt: TGTGCCAGCAGTTCCCGCGGGAGGGGGGACTATGGCTACACCTTC
CDR3aa: CASSSRGRGDYGYTF
len: 15
abundance: -
j_gene: TRBJ1-2
v_gene: TRBV28
d_gene: -

CDR3nt: TGTGCCAGTGGAACAGGTATTGGAAACACCATATATTTT
CDR3aa: CASGTGIGNTIYF
len: 13
abundance: -
j_gene: TRBJ1-3
v_gene: TRBV19
d_gene: -

CDR3nt: TGCGCCAGCAGCCATTCAGGGCCTTACGAGCAGTACTTC
CDR3aa: CASSHSGPYEQYF
len: 13
abundance: -
j_gene: TRBJ2-7
v_gene: TRBV5-1
d_gene: -

CDR3nt: TGTGCCAGCAGTAAACAGGGAAGACCGGAAAAACTGTTTTTT
CDR3aa: CASSKQGRPEKLFF
len: 14
abundance: -
j_gene: TRBJ1-4
v_gene: TRBV27
d_gene: -

CDR3nt: TGTGCCAGTAGTTTATCAGGGGGAAACACTGAAGCTTTCTTT
CDR3aa: CASSLSGGNTEAFF
len: 14
abundance: -
j_gene: TRBJ1-1
v_gene: TRBV19
d_gene: TRBD1

CDR3nt: TGTGCCAGTAGTTTAGGACAGGGCCGCACAGATACGCAGTATTTT
CDR3aa: CASSLGQGRTDTQYF
len: 15
abundance: -
j_gene: TRBJ2-3
v_gene: TRBV19
d_gene: TRBD1

CDR3nt: TGTGCCAGCACTGGGGGGGGCCCCTATGGCTACACCTTC
CDR3aa: CASTGGGPYGYTF
len: 13
abundance: once
j_gene: TRBJ1-2
v_gene: TRBV21-1
d_gene: -

CDR3nt: TGCGCCAGCAGCTCAACTTCGAGAGTGGACAGGGAAGCTTTCTTT
CDR3aa: CASSSTSRVDREAFF
len: 15
abundance: -
j_gene: TRBJ1-1
v_gene: TRBV5-1
d_gene: TRBD1

CDR3nt: TGCGCCAGCAGCTTGGGGGGTGGAGGTAACTATGGCTACACCTTC
CDR3aa: CASSLGGGGNYGYTF
len: 15
abundance: -
j_gene: TRBJ1-2
v_gene: TRBV5-1
d_gene: -

CDR3nt: TGTGCCAGCAGCTTAGGCGCCTCTGGGGCCAACGTCCTGACTTTC
CDR3aa: CASSLGASGANVLTF
len: 15
abundance: -
j_gene: TRBJ2-6
v_gene: TRBV7-2
d_gene: -

CDR3nt: TGCGCCAGCAGCATAGGGGATTTTAATTCACCCCTCCACTTT
CDR3aa: CASSIGDFNSPLHF
len: 14
abundance: -
j_gene: TRBJ1-6
v_gene: TRBV4-3
d_gene: -

CDR3nt: TGTGCCAGCAGCCCCAGAGGTAGTGGCGGCGGAGTCACAGATACGCAGTATTTT
CDR3aa: CASSPRGSGGGVTDTQYF
len: 18
abundance: -
j_gene: TRBJ2-3
v_gene: TRBV7-2
d_gene: -

CDR3nt: TGTGCCAGCAGGAGGGGGGGCATCAATGAGCAGTTCTTC
CDR3aa: CASRRGGINEQFF
len: 13
abundance: -
j_gene: TRBJ2-1
v_gene: TRBV7-2
d_gene: -

CDR3nt: TGTGCCAGCAGCTTAGGAGGATACTATGGCTACACCTTC
CDR3aa: CASSLGGYYGYTF
len: 13
abundance: -
j_gene: TRBJ1-2
v_gene: TRBV7-8
d_gene: -

CDR3nt: TGTGCCAGCAAAGACCGACAGGGTAAGCCCCAGCATTTT
CDR3aa: CASKDRQGKPQHF
len: 13
abundance: -
j_gene: TRBJ1-5
v_gene: TRBV19
d_gene: TRBD1

CDR3nt: TGCGCCAGCAGCCAAGGGAACGGCGGTGAGGAGCAGTTCTTC
CDR3aa: CASSQGNGGEEQFF
len: 14
abundance: -
j_gene: TRBJ2-1
v_gene: TRBV4-3
d_gene: -

CDR3nt: TGTGCCAGCAGCGGTCCCGGGACAGGGGGGAGTGAAAAACTGTTTTTT
CDR3aa: CASSGPGTGGSEKLFF
len: 16
abundance: -
j_gene: TRBJ1-4
v_gene: TRBV25-1
d_gene: TRBD1

CDR3nt: TGTGCCAGCACCCCGGGACAGGGAGGTATTGGGCAGTACTTC
CDR3aa: CASTPGQGGIGQYF
len: 14
abundance: -
j_gene: TRBJ2-7
v_gene: TRBV3-1/TRBV3-2
d_gene: TRBD1

CDR3nt: TGTGCCAGCAGCTTAGTTTGGGGAGAGACTAGCGGATCATACAATGAGCAGTTCTTC
CDR3aa: CASSLVWGETSGSYNEQFF
len: 19
abundance: -
j_gene: TRBJ2-1
v_gene: TRBV7-9
d_gene: TRBD2

CDR3nt: TGTGCCAGCAGAGCTAGCGGGAGCCCTGGCGGGGAGCTGTTTTTT
CDR3aa: CASRASGSPGGELFF
len: 15
abundance: -
j_gene: TRBJ2-2
v_gene: TRBV27
d_gene: TRBD2

CDR3nt: TGTGCCAGCTCGGGCGGACAATCGAACCTCTATGGCTACACCTTC
CDR3aa: CASSGGQSNLYGYTF
len: 15
abundance: -
j_gene: TRBJ1-2
v_gene: TRBV18
d_gene: -

CDR3nt: TGTGCCAGCAGTTTTTCCAGGGGGACTAACTATGGCTACACCTTC
CDR3aa: CASSFSRGTNYGYTF
len: 15
abundance: few
j_gene: TRBJ1-2
v_gene: TRBV6-5
d_gene: TRBD1

CDR3nt: TGTGCCAGCGGGGCGCGGAACACTGAAGCTTTCTTT
CDR3aa: CASGARNTEAFF
len: 12
abundance: -
j_gene: TRBJ1-1
v_gene: TRBV7-2
d_gene: -

CDR3nt: TGTGCCAGTAGTACTCGGACAGCCGGCTACGAGCAGTACTTC
CDR3aa: CASSTRTAGYEQYF
len: 14
abundance: -
j_gene: TRBJ2-7
v_gene: TRBV19
d_gene: -

CDR3nt: TGTGCCACCAGCAGAGTTCTAGCGGGAGTCGACAATGAGCAGTTCTTC
CDR3aa: CATSRVLAGVDNEQFF
len: 16
abundance: -
j_gene: TRBJ2-1
v_gene: TRBV15
d_gene: TRBD2

CDR3nt: TGTGCCAGCAGCTTAGGAACAGATAGGAACACTGAAGCTTTCTTT
CDR3aa: CASSLGTDRNTEAFF
len: 15
abundance: -
j_gene: TRBJ1-1
v_gene: TRBV7-9
d_gene: -

CDR3nt: TGTGCCAGCAGCCCCGGACAGGGGCTATTGGACACTGAAGCTTTCTTT
CDR3aa: CASSPGQGLLDTEAFF
len: 16
abundance: -
j_gene: TRBJ1-1
v_gene: TRBV7-2
d_gene: TRBD1

CDR3nt: TGTGCCACCCACGGGACTAGCTCCTACAATGAGCAGTTCTTC
CDR3aa: CATHGTSSYNEQFF
len: 14
abundance: -
j_gene: TRBJ2-1
v_gene: TRBV27
d_gene: TRBD2

CDR3nt: TGTGCCAGCAGCTTAGGGGAGCTGGTAATTCCTAACTATGGCTACACCTTC
CDR3aa: CASSLGELVIPNYGYTF
len: 17
abundance: -
j_gene: TRBJ1-2
v_gene: TRBV7-9
d_gene: -

CDR3nt: TGTGCAAGCCGGGGTCGCTGGTTATCCGATACGCAGTATTTT
CDR3aa: CASRGRWLSDTQYF
len: 14
abundance: -
j_gene: TRBJ2-3
v_gene: TRBV12-2
d_gene: -

CDR3nt: TGTGCCACCAGCACCGAGGTGGGGGCTCGGAGTGAAAAACTGTTTTTT
CDR3aa: CATSTEVGARSEKLFF
len: 16
abundance: -
j_gene: TRBJ1-4
v_gene: TRBV15
d_gene: -

CDR3nt: TGTGCCAGCAGCTTAGGGACAGCAAGGGGTATGCATTTT
CDR3aa: CASSLGTARGMHF
len: 13
abundance: -
j_gene: TRBJ1-5
v_gene: TRBV7-2
d_gene: -

CDR3nt: TGTGCCAGCAGCTCGGGACTTAGCTACCACGAGCAGTACTTC
CDR3aa: CASSSGLSYHEQYF
len: 14
abundance: -
j_gene: TRBJ2-7
v_gene: TRBV7-2
d_gene: -

CDR3nt: TGTGCCATCAGTCCCGGGACAGGAGCCCAAGAGACCCAGTACTTC
CDR3aa: CAISPGTGAQETQYF
len: 15
abundance: once
j_gene: TRBJ2-5
v_gene: TRBV10-3
d_gene: TRBD1

CDR3nt: TGCGCCAGCAGCCAAGACGGGAGGTTTTACGGGGAGCTGTTTTTT
CDR3aa: CASSQDGRFYGELFF
len: 15
abundance: -
j_gene: TRBJ2-2
v_gene: TRBV4-1
d_gene: TRBD2

CDR3nt: TGTGCCAGCAGCTTGGGCATAGCGGAGGAGACCCAGTACTTC
CDR3aa: CASSLGIAEETQYF
len: 14
abundance: -
j_gene: TRBJ2-5
v_gene: TRBV5-6
d_gene: -

CDR3nt: TGTGCCAGCAGGCATACTTGGGAGGCTTTCTTT
CDR3aa: CASRHTWEAFF
len: 11
abundance: -
j_gene: TRBJ1-1
v_gene: TRBV5-8
d_gene: -

CDR3nt: TGTGCCAGTAGTATAAGGAGCAGGGGTGGCACTGAAGCTTTCTTT
CDR3aa: CASSIRSRGGTEAFF
len: 15
abundance: -
j_gene: TRBJ1-1
v_gene: TRBV19
d_gene: -

CDR3nt: TGTGCCAGCGGGGGCGAAGGCGGCGGCTACACCTTC
CDR3aa: CASGGEGGGYTF
len: 12
abundance: -
j_gene: TRBJ1-2
v_gene: TRBV21-1
d_gene: -

CDR3nt: TGTGCCAGCAGCGTAGAGGGACAGGGGTACCACGAGCAGTACTTC
CDR3aa: CASSVEGQGYHEQYF
len: 15
abundance: -
j_gene: TRBJ2-7
v_gene: TRBV9
d_gene: TRBD1

CDR3nt: TGTGCCAGCAGTTACTCGTACAGCCCTTCTACCAATGAGCAGTTCTTC
CDR3aa: CASSYSYSPSTNEQFF
len: 16
abundance: -
j_gene: TRBJ2-1
v_gene: TRBV6-5
d_gene: -

CDR3nt: TGTGCCAGCAGCTTGTCGGGGGGCTCAACTAATGAAAAACTGTTTTTT
CDR3aa: CASSLSGGSTNEKLFF
len: 16
abundance: -
j_gene: TRBJ1-4
v_gene: TRBV7-8
d_gene: -

CDR3nt: TGTGCCAGCAGTTTTTGGCCCCTGGTGTCCCTTGGGGCGGCGCGTGAAAAACTGTTTTTT
CDR3aa: CASSFWPLVSLGAAREKLFF
len: 20
abundance: -
j_gene: TRBJ1-4
v_gene: TRBV27
d_gene: -

CDR3nt: TGTGCCAGCAGCCTTAGGGTTGCGGGAGGGATCCAAGAGACCCAGTACTTC
CDR3aa: CASSLRVAGGIQETQYF
len: 17
abundance: -
j_gene: TRBJ2-5
v_gene: TRBV3-1/TRBV3-2
d_gene: TRBD2

CDR3nt: TGTGCCAGCAGCGCCGACAGGGTGGGGAATCAGCCCCAGCATTTT
CDR3aa: CASSADRVGNQPQHF
len: 15
abundance: -
j_gene: TRBJ1-5
v_gene: TRBV5-4
d_gene: TRBD1

CDR3nt: TGCGCCAGCAGCCAAGGGACGGGGATAGGCGAGCAGTACTTC
CDR3aa: CASSQGTGIGEQYF
len: 14
abundance: -
j_gene: TRBJ2-7
v_gene: TRBV4-3
d_gene: -